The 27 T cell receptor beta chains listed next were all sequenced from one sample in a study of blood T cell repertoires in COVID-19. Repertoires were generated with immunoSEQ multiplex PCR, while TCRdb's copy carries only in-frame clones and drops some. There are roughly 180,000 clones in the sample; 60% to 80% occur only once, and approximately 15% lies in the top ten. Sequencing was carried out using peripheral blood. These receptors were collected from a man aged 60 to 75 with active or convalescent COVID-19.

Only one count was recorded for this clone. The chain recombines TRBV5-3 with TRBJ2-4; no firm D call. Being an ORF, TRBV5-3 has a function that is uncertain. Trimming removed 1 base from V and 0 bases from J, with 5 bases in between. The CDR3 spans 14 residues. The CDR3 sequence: CARSLSVAKNIQYF. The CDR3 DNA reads TGTGCCAGAAGCTTGAGCGTAGCCAAAAACATTCAGTACTTC.

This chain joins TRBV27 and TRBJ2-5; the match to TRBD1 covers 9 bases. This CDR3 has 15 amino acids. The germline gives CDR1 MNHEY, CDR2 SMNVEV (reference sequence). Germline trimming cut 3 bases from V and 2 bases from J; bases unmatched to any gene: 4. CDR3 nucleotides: TGTGCCAGCAGTTTCTCGGGGACAGGGCAAGAGACCCAGTACTTC. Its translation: CASSFSGTGQETQYF.

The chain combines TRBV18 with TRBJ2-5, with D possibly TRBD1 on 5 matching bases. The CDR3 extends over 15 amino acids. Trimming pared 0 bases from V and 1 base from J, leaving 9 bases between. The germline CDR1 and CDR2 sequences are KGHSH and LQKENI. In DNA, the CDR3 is TGTGCCAGCTCACCACCTTCAGGGCTCCAAGAGACCCAGTACTTC. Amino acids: CASSPPSGLQETQYF.

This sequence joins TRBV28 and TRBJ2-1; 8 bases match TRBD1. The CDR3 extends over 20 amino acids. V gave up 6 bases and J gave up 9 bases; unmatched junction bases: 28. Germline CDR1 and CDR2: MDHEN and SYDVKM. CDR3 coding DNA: TGTGCCAGCAGACCTACCGGGACAGGTTCCTTGTCGGTTCCTTGGGGTGAGCAGTTCTTC. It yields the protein CASRPTGTGSLSVPWGEQFF.

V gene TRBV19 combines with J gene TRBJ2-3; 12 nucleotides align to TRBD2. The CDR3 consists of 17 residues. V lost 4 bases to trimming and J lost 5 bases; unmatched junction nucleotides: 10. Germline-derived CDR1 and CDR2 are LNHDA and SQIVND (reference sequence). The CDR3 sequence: CASSSFSGGLAGDTQYF. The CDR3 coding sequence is TGTGCCAGTAGTAGCTTCTCAGGGGGACTAGCGGGAGATACGCAGTATTTT.

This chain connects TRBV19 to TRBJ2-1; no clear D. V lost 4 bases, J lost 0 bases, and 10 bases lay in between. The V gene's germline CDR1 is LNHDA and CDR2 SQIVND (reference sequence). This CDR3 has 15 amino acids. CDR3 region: CASSTSPSSYNEQFF. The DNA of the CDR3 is TGTGCCAGTAGTACAAGTCCCAGCTCCTACAATGAGCAGTTCTTC.

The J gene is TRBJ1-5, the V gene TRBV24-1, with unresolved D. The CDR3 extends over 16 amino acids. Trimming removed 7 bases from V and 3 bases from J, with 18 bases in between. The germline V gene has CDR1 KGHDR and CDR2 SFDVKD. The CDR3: CATSARGSRNNQPQHF. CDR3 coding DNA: TGTGCCACCAGCGCGCGCGGGAGTAGGAACAATCAGCCCCAGCATTTT.

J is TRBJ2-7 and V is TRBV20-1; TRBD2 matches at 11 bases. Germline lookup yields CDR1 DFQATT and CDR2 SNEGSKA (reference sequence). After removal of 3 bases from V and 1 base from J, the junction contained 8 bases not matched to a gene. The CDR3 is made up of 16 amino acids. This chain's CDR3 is CSASSTSGRVSYEQYF. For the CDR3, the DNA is TGCAGTGCTAGTAGCACTAGCGGGAGAGTTTCCTACGAGCAGTACTTC.

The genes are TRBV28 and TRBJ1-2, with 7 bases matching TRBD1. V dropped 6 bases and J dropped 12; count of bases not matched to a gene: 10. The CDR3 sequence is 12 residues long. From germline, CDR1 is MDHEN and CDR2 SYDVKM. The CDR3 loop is CASSVRQGRDTF. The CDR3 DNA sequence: TGTGCCAGCAGCGTCCGACAGGGACGTGACACCTTC.

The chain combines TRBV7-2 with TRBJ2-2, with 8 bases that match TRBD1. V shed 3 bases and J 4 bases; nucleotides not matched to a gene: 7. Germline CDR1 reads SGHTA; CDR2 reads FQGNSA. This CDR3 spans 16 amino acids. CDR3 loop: CASSLGGQGTTGELFF. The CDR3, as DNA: TGTGCCAGCAGCTTGGGAGGACAGGGTACCACCGGGGAGCTGTTTTTT.

CDR3 region: CASSPPGTRDTQYF. The CDR3 nucleotides read TGTGCCAGCAGCCCTCCCGGGACTAGAGATACGCAGTATTTT. This chain uses TRBV7-2 with TRBJ2-3; 8 bases are a match to TRBD2. V lost 5 bases and J lost 5; bases outside the gene matches: 6. CDR3 length equals 14 residues. Germline lookup yields CDR1 SGHTA and CDR2 FQGNSA.

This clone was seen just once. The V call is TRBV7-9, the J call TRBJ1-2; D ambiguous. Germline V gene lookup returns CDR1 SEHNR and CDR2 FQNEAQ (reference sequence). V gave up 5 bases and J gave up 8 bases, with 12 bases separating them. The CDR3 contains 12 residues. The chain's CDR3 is CASSPPGKGYTF. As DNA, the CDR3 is TGTGCCAGCAGCCCTCCTGGCAAGGGCTACACCTTC.

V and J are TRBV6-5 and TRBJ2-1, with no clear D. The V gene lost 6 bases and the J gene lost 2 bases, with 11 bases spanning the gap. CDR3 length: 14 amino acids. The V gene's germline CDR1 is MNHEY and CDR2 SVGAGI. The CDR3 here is CASSPLQTYNEQFF. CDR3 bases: TGTGCCAGCAGCCCCTTACAGACCTACAATGAGCAGTTCTTC.

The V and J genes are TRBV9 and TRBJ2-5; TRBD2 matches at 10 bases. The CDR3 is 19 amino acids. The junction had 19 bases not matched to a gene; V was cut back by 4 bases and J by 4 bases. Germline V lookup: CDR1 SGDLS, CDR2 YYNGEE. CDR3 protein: CASSSRPGLARRVGETQYF. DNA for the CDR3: TGTGCCAGCAGCTCTCGACCGGGACTAGCGAGGAGGGTGGGAGAGACCCAGTACTTC.

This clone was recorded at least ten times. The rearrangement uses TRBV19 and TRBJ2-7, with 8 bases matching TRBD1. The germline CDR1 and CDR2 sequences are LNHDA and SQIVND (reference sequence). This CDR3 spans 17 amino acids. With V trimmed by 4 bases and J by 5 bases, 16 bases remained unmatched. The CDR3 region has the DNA TGTGCCAGTAGTAAGAGACCGGGGCAGGGGGCGATTCACGAGCAGTACTTC. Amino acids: CASSKRPGQGAIHEQYF.

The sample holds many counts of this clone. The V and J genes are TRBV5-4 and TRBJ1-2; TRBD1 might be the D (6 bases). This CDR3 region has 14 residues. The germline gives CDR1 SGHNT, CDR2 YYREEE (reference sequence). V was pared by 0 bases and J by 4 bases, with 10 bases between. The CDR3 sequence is CASSLEMTGYGYTF. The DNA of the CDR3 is TGTGCCAGCAGCTTGGAGATGACAGGCTATGGCTACACCTTC.

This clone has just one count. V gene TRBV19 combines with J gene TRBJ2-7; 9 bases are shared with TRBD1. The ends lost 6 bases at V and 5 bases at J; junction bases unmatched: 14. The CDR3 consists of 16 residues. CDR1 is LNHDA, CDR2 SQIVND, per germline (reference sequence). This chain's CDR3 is CASSSGTGSWADEQYF. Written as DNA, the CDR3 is TGTGCCAGTAGCTCCGGGACAGGGAGTTGGGCCGACGAGCAGTACTTC.

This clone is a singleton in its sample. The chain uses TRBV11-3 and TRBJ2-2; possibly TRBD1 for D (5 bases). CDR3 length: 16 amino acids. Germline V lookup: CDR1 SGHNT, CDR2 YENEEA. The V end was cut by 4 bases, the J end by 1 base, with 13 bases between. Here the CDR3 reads CASSSFIGQNTGELFF. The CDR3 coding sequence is TGTGCCAGCAGCTCATTTATCGGACAGAACACCGGGGAGCTGTTTTTT.

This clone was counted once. The chain's CDR3 is CASSLAVAGGGETQYF. The CDR3 bases are TGTGCCAGCAGCTTAGCAGTAGCGGGAGGCGGTGAGACCCAGTACTTC. V usage is TRBV7-9 and J usage is TRBJ2-5; 10 nucleotides line up with TRBD2. This CDR3 comprises 16 residues. Germline lookup yields CDR1 SEHNR and CDR2 FQNEAQ (reference sequence). With V trimmed by 0 bases and J by 5 bases, 6 bases remained unmatched.

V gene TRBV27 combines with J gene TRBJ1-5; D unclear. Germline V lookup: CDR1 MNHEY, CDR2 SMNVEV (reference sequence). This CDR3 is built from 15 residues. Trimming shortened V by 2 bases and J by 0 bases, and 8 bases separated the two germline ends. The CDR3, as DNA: TGTGCCAGCAGTTTAACGGGGAATAGCAATCAGCCCCAGCATTTT. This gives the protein CASSLTGNSNQPQHF.

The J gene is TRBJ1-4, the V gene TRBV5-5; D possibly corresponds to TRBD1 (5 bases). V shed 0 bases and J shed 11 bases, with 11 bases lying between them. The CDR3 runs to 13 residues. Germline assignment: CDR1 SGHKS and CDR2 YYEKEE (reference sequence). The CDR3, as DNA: TGTGCCAGCAGCTTGGAGGGGCCGCCCAAACTGTTTTTT. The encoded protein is CASSLEGPPKLFF.

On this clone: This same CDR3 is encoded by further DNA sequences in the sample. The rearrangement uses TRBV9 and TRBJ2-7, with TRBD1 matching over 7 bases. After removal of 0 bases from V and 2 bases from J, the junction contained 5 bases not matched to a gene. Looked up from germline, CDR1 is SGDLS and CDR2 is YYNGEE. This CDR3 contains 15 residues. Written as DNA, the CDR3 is TGTGCCAGCAGCGTAGGGCAAGGGGGCACCTACGAGCAGTACTTC. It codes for CASSVGQGGTYEQYF.

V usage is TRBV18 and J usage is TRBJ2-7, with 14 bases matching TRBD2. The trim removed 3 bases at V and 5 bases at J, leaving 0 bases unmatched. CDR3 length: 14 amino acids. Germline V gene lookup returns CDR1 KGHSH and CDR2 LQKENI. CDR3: CASSPGLAGDEQYF. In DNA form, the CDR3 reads TGTGCCAGCTCACCGGGACTAGCGGGAGACGAGCAGTACTTC.

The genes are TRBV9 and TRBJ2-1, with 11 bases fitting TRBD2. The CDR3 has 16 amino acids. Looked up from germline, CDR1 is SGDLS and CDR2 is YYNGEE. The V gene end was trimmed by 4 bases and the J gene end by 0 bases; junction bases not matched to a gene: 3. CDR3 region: CASSISGGGSYNEQFF. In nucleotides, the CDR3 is TGTGCCAGCAGCATTAGCGGGGGGGGCTCCTACAATGAGCAGTTCTTC. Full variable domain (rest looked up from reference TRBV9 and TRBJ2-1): DSGVTQTPKHLITATGQRVTLRCSPRSGDLSVYWYQQSLDQGLQFLIQYYNGEERAKGNILERFSAQQFPDLHSELNLSSLELGDSALYFCASSISGGGSYNEQFFGPGTRLTVL.

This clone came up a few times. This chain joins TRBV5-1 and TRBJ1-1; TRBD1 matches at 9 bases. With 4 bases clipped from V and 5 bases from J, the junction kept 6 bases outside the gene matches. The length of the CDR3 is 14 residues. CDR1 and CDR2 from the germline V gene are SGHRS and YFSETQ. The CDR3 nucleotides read TGCGCCAGCAGCATACAGGGGGCAGGAACTGAAGCTTTCTTT. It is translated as CASSIQGAGTEAFF. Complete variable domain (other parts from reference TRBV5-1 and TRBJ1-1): KAGVTQTPRYLIKTRGQQVTLSCSPISGHRSVSWYQQTPGQGLQFLFEYFSETQRNKGNFPGRFSGRQFSNSRSEMNVSTLELGDSALYLCASSIQGAGTEAFFGQGTRLTVV.

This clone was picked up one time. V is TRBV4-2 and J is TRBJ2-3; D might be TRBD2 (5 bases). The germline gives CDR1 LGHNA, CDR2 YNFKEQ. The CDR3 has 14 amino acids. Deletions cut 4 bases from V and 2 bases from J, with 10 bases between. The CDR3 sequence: CASSPARDTDTQYF. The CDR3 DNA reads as TGTGCCAGCAGCCCCGCGAGGGACACAGATACGCAGTATTTT.

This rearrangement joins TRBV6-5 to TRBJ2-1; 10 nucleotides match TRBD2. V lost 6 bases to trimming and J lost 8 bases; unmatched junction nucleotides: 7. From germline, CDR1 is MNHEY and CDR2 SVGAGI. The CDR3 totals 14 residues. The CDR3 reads CASRPSGSIDEQFF. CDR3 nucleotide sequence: TGTGCCAGCAGACCTAGCGGGAGTATCGATGAGCAGTTCTTC.